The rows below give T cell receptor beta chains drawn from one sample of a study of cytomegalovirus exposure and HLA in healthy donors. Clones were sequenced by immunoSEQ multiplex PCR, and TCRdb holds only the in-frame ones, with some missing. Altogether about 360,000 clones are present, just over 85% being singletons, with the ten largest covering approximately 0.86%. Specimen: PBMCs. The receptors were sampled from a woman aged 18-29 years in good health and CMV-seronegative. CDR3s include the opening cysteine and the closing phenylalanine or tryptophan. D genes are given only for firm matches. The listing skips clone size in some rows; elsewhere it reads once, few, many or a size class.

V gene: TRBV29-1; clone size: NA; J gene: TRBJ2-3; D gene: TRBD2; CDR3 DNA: TGCAGCGTTGACAGCGGGGCTGTTACAGATACGCAGTATTTT; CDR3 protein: CSVDSGAVTDTQYF
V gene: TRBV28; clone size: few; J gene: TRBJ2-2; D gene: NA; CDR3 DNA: TGTGCCAGCAGCCCAGATGGGGGGGCCGTCACCGGGGAGCTGTTTTTT; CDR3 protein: CASSPDGGAVTGELFF
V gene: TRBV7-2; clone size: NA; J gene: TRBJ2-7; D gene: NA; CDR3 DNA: TGTGCCAGCAGCTTGGAGGGCAGGGCCTACGAGCAGTACTTC; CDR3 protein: CASSLEGRAYEQYF
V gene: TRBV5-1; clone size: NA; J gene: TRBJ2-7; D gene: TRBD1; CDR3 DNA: TGCGCCAGCAGCTTGGATGGTGACAGGGTAACCGAGCAGTACTTC; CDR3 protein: CASSLDGDRVTEQYF
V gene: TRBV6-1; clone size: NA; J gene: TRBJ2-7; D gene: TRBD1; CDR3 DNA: TGTGCCAGCAGTCCCGGGACAGGGGTCTACGAGCAGTACTTC; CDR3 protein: CASSPGTGVYEQYF
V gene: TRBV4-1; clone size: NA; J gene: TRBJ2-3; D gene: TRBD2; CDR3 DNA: TGCGCCAGCAGCCAAGTGCTTGGACTAGCGGGGGGCCAAAACACAGATACGCAGTATTTT; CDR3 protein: CASSQVLGLAGGQNTDTQYF
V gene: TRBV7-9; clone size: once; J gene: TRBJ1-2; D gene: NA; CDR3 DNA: TGTGCCAGCAGCTTAATCGGTTCCTATGGCTACACCTTC; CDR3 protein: CASSLIGSYGYTF
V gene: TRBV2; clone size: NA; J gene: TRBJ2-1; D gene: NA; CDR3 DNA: TGTGCCAGCAGGGGCGGAGGCTACAATGAGCAGTTCTTC; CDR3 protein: CASRGGGYNEQFF
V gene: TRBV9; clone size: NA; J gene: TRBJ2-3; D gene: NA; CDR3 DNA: TGTGCCAGCAGCGTGAGGGAGGTCGGAGGGGCCTTAGATACGCAGTATTTT; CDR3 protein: CASSVREVGGALDTQYF
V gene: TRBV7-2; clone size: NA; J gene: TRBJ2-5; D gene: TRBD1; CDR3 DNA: TGTGCCAGCAGCTACAGGGGTGAGACCCAGTACTTC; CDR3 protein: CASSYRGETQYF
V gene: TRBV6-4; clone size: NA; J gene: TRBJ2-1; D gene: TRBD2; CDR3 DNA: TGTGCCAGCAGTGAACGAGCGGGAGTCGTTGATGAGCAGTTCTTC; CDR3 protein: CASSERAGVVDEQFF
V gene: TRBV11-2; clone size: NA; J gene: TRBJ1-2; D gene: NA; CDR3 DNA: TGTGCCAGCAGCTTAGCCCCCACCCTGGGCAGGGTCGATGGCTACACCTTC; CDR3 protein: CASSLAPTLGRVDGYTF
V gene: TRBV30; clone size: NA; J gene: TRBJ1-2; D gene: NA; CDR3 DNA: TGTGCCTGGTCTTTTGGGCAGGCTGACTATGGCTACACCTTC; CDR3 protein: CAWSFGQADYGYTF
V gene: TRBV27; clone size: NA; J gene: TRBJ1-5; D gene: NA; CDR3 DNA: TGTGCCAGCAGTCCTAGACAGGCCTTCGACAATCAGCCCCAGCATTTT; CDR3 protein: CASSPRQAFDNQPQHF
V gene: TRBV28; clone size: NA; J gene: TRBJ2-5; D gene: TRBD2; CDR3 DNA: TGTGCCAGCAGTTACAGTCTAGCGGGGGGAAAGGGGACCCAGTACTTC; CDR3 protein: CASSYSLAGGKGTQYF
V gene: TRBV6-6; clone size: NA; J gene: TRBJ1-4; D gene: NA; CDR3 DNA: TGTGCCAGCAGTTACTCAGGGGGAGGGGAAAAACTGTTTTTT; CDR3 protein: CASSYSGGGEKLFF
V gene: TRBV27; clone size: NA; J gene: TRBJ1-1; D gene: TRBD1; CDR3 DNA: TGTGCCAGCAGTTTATTAGGGACAGGGGGCAGAGGCACTGAAGCTTTCTTT; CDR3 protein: CASSLLGTGGRGTEAFF
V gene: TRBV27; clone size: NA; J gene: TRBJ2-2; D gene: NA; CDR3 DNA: TGTGCCAGCAGTTTAAGGGGGGCGGGGGATATCAGGTCTAACACCGGGGAGCTGTTTTTT; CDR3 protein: CASSLRGAGDIRSNTGELFF
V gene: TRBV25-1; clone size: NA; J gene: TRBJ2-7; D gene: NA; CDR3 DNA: TGTGCCAGCAGTGTGGGCGGGGAGCAGTACTTC; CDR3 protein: CASSVGGEQYF
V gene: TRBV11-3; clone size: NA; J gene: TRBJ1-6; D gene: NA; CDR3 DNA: TGTGCCAGCAGCTTAGATCCGGGTTCACCCCTCCACTTT; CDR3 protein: CASSLDPGSPLHF
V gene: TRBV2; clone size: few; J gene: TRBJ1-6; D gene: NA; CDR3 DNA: TGTGCCAGCAGTGAATTGGAACAGGCAGGTTCACCCCTCCACTTT; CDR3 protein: CASSELEQAGSPLHF
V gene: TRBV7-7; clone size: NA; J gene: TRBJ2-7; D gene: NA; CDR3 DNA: TGTGCCAGCAGCTTAGGGGCCGGGGGACCCTACGAGCAGTACTTC; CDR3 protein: CASSLGAGGPYEQYF
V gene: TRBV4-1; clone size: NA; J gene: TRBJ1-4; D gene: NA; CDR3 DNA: TGCGCCAGCAGCCAAGAACCCCATAGGGGTGAAAAACTGTTTTTT; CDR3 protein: CASSQEPHRGEKLFF
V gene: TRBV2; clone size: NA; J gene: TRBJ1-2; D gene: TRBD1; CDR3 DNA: TGTGCCAGCAGTGTATCGGGACAGGGGTACTATGGCTACACCTTC; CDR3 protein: CASSVSGQGYYGYTF
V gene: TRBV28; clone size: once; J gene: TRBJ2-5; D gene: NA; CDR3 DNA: TGTGCCAGCAGTTTCAGTGATAACCAAGAGACCCAGTACTTC; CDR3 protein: CASSFSDNQETQYF
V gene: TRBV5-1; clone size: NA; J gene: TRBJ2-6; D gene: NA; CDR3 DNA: TGCGCCAGCAGCTTGGGCCGGGTTGGGGCCAACGTCCTGACTTTC; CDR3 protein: CASSLGRVGANVLTF
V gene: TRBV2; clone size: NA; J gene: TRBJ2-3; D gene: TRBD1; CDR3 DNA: TGTGCCAGCAAATCTAGGACAGGGGTAGAAGATACGCAGTATTTT; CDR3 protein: CASKSRTGVEDTQYF
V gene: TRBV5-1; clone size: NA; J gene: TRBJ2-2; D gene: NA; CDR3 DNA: TGCGCCAGCAGCTTGGGGGCTGTGGGGCCGAACACCGGGGAGCTGTTTTTT; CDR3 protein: CASSLGAVGPNTGELFF
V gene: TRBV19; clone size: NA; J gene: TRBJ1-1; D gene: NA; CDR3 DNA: TGTGCCAGTACCCGAGCGGGGGGCATTGAAGCTTTCTTT; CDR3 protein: CASTRAGGIEAFF
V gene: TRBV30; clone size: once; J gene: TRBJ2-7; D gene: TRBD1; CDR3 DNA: TGTGCCTACCAAGAAGGGACAGGGTCACCTCGCGAGCAGTACTTC; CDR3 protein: CAYQEGTGSPREQYF
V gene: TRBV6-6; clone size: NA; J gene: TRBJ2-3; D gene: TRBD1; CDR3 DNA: TGTGCCAGCACCCTAAGACAGGGAACAGATACGCAGTATTTT; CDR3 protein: CASTLRQGTDTQYF
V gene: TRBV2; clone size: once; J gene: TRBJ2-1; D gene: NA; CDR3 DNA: TGTGCCAGCAGTGATTGGCACAATGAGCAGTTCTTC; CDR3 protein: CASSDWHNEQFF
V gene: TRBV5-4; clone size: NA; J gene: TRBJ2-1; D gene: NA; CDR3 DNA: TGTGCCAGCAGCCTCCGGTACAGGGCGGGTAATGAGCAGTTCTTC; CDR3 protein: CASSLRYRAGNEQFF
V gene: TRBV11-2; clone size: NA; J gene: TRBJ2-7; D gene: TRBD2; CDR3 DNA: TGTGCCAGCAGCTTAGGCGGACTAGCGGGAGGGAACTACGAGCAGTACTTC; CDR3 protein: CASSLGGLAGGNYEQYF
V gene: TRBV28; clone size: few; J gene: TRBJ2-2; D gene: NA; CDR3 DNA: TGTGCCAGCAGTTGGGGAGTTGACACCGGGGAGCTGTTTTTT; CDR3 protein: CASSWGVDTGELFF
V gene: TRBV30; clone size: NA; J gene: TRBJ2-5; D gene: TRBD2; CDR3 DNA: TGTGCCTGGAGTGTTCCTAGCGGCCGCGAAGAGACCCAGTACTTC; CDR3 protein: CAWSVPSGREETQYF
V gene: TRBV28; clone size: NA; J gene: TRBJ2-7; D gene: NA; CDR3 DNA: TGTGCCAGCAGTTTAAGGACAGCTCAGTACTTC; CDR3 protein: CASSLRTAQYF
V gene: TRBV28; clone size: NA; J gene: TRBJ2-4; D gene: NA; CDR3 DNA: TGTGCCAGCAGCCTGGTGGACACCGGCAACATTCAGTACTTC; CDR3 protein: CASSLVDTGNIQYF
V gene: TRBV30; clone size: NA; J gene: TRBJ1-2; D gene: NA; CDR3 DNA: TGTGCTTGGGACAAACTTAACTATGGCTACACCTTC; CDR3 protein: CAWDKLNYGYTF
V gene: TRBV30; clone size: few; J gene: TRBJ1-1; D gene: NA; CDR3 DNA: TGTGCCTGGAGTGAAAGCGGGCAATCTGAAGCTTTCTTT; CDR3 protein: CAWSESGQSEAFF
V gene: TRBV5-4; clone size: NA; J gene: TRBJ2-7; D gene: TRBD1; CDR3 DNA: TGTGCCAGCACATGGGGAGGACAGGGGGCTGTCTACGAGCAGTACTTC; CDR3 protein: CASTWGGQGAVYEQYF
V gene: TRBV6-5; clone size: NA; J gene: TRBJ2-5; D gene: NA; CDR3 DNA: TGTGCCAGCAGTTACAGTACTTTACAAGAGACCCAGTACTTC; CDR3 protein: CASSYSTLQETQYF
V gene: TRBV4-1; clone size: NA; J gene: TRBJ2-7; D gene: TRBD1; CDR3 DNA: TGCGCCAGCAGCCAATTGGCAGGGACAGGGGGCTCCCACGAGCAGTACTTC; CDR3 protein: CASSQLAGTGGSHEQYF
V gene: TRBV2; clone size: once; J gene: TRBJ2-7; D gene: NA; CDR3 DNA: TGTGCCAGCAGACCGGGCAGGGGATACGAGCAGTACTTC; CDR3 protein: CASRPGRGYEQYF
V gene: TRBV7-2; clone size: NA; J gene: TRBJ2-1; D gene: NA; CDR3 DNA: TGTGCCAGCAGCTCGAAGACTCCCCTCGATGAGCAGTTCTTC; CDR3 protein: CASSSKTPLDEQFF
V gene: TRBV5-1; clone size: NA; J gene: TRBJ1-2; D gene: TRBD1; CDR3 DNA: TGCGCCAGCAGCCGGACAGGGGGCCCATCCTATGGCTACACCTTC; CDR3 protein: CASSRTGGPSYGYTF
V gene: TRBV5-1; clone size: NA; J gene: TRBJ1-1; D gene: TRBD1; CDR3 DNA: TGCGCCAGCAGCTTGGGTCCTACGCTCCCCGGGACAGCTAGAGAAGCTTTCTTT; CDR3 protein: CASSLGPTLPGTAREAFF
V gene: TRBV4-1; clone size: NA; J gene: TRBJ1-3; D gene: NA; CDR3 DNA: TGCGCCAGCAGCCAAGCCCCGACTGCTGGAAACACCATATATTTT; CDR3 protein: CASSQAPTAGNTIYF
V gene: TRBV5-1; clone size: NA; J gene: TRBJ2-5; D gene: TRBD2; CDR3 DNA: TGCGCCACCGGAAATAGCGGGAGGAGCGAGACCCAGTACTTC; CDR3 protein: CATGNSGRSETQYF
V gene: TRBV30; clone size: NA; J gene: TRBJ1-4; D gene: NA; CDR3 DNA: TGTGCCTGGAGTGTAGGGGGTCGGTTTGGGGATGAAAAACTGTTTTTT; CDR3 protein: CAWSVGGRFGDEKLFF
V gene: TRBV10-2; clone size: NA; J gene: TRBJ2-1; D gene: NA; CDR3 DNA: TGCGCCAGCAGTGTTGGCAGGGTCAATGAGCAGTTCTTC; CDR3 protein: CASSVGRVNEQFF
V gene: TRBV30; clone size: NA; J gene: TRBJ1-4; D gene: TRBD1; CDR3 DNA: TGTGCCTCTTTTCCGGGACAGGGGACTGAAAAACTGTTTTTT; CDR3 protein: CASFPGQGTEKLFF
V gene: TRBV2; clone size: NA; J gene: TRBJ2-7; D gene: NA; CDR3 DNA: TGTGCCAGCAGGGAGGGGACAGCCCACTCCTACGAGCAGTACTTC; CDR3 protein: CASREGTAHSYEQYF
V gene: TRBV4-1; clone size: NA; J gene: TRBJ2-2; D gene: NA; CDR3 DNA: TGCGCCAGCAGCTCCCGTCCTGGGGCCACCGGGGAGCTGTTTTTT; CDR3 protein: CASSSRPGATGELFF
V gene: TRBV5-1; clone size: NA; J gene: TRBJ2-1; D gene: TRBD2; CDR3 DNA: TGCGCCAGCGCGGGAGGGTCCGGGAATGAGCAGTTCTTC; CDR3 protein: CASAGGSGNEQFF